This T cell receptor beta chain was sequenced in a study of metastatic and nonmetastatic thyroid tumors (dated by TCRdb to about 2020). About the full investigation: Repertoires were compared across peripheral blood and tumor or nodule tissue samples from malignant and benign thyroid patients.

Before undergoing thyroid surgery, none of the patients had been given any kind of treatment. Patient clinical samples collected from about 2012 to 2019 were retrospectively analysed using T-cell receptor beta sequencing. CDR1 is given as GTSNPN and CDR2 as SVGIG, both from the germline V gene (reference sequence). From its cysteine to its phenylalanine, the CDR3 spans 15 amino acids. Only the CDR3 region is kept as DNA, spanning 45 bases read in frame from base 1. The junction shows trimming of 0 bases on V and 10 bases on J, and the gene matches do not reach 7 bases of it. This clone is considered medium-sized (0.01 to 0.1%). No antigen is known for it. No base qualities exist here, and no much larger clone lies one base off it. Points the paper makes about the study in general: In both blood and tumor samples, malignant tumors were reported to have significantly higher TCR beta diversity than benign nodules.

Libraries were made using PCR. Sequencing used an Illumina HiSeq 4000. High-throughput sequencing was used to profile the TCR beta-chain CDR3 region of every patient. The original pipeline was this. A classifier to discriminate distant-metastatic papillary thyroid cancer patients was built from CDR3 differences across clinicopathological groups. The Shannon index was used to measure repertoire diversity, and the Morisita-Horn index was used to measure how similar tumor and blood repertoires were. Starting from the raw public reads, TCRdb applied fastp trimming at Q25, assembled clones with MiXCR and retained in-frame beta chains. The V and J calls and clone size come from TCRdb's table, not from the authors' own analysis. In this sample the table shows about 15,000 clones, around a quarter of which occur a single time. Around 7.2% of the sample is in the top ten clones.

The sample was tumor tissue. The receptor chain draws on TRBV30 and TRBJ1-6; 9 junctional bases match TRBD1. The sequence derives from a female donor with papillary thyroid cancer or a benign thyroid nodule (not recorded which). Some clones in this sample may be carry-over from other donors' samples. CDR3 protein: CAWSVSDRGRSPLHF. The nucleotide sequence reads TGTGCCTGGAGTGTCTCGGACAGGGGTAGATCACCCCTCCACTTT.